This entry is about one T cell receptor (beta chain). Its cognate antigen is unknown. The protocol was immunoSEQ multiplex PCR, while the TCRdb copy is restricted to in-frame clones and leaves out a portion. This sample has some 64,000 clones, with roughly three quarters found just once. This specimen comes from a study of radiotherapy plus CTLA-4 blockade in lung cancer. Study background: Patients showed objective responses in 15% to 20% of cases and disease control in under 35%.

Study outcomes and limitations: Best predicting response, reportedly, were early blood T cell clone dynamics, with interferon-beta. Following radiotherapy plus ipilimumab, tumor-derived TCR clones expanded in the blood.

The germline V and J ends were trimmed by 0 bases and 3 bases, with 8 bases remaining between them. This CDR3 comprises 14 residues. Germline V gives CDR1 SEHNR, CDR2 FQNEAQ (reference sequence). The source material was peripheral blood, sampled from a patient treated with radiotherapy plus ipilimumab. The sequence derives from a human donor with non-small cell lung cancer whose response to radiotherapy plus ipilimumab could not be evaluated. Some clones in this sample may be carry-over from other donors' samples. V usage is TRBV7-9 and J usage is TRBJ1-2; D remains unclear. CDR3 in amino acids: CASSLATFDYGYTF. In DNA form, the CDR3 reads TGTGCCAGCAGCTTAGCAACATTTGACTATGGCTACACCTTC.